These T cell receptor beta chains were read from a single sample in a study of identical twins. TCRdb reprocessed the 5' RACE reads with MiXCR, giving one entry per CDR3 protein. In the table there are approximately 590,000 distinct CDR3 sequences, 9.6% of which are singletons. This sample also belongs to another study, concerning yellow fever vaccine responses in identical twins.

What was sequenced was PBMCs. The origin of the receptors is a woman under 30 in good health. CDR3s include the opening cysteine and the closing phenylalanine or tryptophan. A D gene is named only where the DNA matches it firmly. Clone size is shown for a subset of rows, as once, few, many or a class of expanded clone.

d_call clone_size j_call v_call cdr3_aa cdr3_nt
TRBD2 few TRBJ2-1 TRBV12-3/TRBV12-4 CASSASAGYNEQFF TGTGCCAGCAGCGCGTCAGCGGGATACAATGAGCAGTTCTTC
- many TRBJ1-4 TRBV5-1 CASSLPSGGGNEKLFF TGCGCCAGCAGCTTGCCTAGTGGGGGAGGTAATGAAAAACTGTTTTTT
TRBD1 many TRBJ2-7 TRBV10-3 CAISWDSNYEQYF TGTGCCATCAGTTGGGACAGCAACTACGAGCAGTACTTC
TRBD1 many TRBJ2-1 TRBV9 CASSPRGGTGAYNEQFF TGTGCCAGCAGCCCGAGAGGGGGGACAGGGGCCTACAATGAGCAGTTCTTC
- many TRBJ2-3 TRBV2 CASSEDHGDTQYF TGTGCCAGCAGTGAAGATCACGGAGATACGCAGTATTTT
TRBD2 many TRBJ2-7 TRBV20-1 CSAKGLAGDHEQYF TGCAGTGCTAAGGGACTAGCGGGAGACCACGAGCAGTACTTC
- - TRBJ2-7 TRBV6-5 CASSYSKVAGEAYEQYF TGTGCCAGCAGTTACTCGAAAGTGGCAGGGGAGGCCTACGAGCAGTACTTC
TRBD2 - TRBJ2-7 TRBV20-1 CSAISGGGTYEQYF TGCAGTGCTATAAGCGGGGGGGGAACCTACGAGCAGTACTTC
- - TRBJ1-5 TRBV7-9 CASSPGGVDQPQHF TGTGCCAGCAGCCCAGGAGGAGTGGATCAGCCCCAGCATTTT
- - TRBJ2-7 TRBV15 CATSNTGTRYEQYF TGTGCCACCAGCAACACCGGGACACGCTACGAGCAGTACTTC
- few TRBJ2-3 TRBV20-1 CSVPYGTDTQYF TGCAGTGTGCCTTACGGCACAGATACGCAGTATTTT
- many TRBJ2-7 TRBV20-1 CSARARGAVYEQYF TGCAGTGCTAGAGCTCGGGGGGCGGTCTACGAGCAGTACTTC
- - TRBJ2-7 TRBV7-2 CASSLRGTPPTYEQYF TGTGCCAGCAGCTTAAGGGGGACACCGCCTACCTACGAGCAGTACTTC
- - TRBJ2-3 TRBV5-6 CASSSMVARVTSTDTQYF TGTGCCAGCAGCTCCATGGTTGCCCGAGTAACTAGCACAGATACGCAGTATTTT
- few TRBJ2-6 TRBV19 CASSYTGTTSGANVLTF TGTGCCAGTAGCTATACCGGGACCACTTCTGGGGCCAACGTCCTGACTTTC
- few TRBJ1-2 TRBV7-9 CASSQGLVYGYTF TGTGCCAGCAGCCAGGGTTTAGTCTATGGCTACACCTTC
- many TRBJ2-2 TRBV28 CASSFSGPSTGELFF TGTGCCAGCAGTTTCTCCGGGCCAAGCACCGGGGAGCTGTTTTTT
TRBD1 few TRBJ2-3 TRBV20-1 CSARQGGTIDTQYF TGCAGTGCCAGACAGGGTGGAACGATCGATACGCAGTATTTT
- - TRBJ2-6 TRBV20-1 CSARPLTVGANVLTF TGCAGTGCTCGCCCCTTGACGGTTGGGGCCAACGTCCTGACTTTC
- many TRBJ2-1 TRBV10-1 CASSAGTYNEQFF TGCGCCAGCAGTGCGGGAACCTACAATGAGCAGTTCTTC
- few TRBJ2-3 TRBV12-5 CSNEWWGEEGRTQYF TGTTCAAATGAGTGGTGGGGGGAGGAGGGACGTACGCAGTATTTT
- many TRBJ2-5 TRBV12-3/TRBV12-4 CASSSGGGQGARETQYF TGTGCCAGCAGTTCCGGCGGGGGGCAGGGGGCTAGAGAGACCCAGTACTTC
- many TRBJ1-4 TRBV5-6 CASSLGMAGEKLFF TGTGCCAGCAGCTTGGGAATGGCGGGGGAAAAACTGTTTTTT
TRBD2 - TRBJ2-1 TRBV5-1 CASRGLAGDNEQFF TGCGCCAGCCGAGGGCTAGCGGGAGATAATGAGCAGTTCTTC
TRBD2 few TRBJ2-1 TRBV7-2 CASSYKKRGPYNEQFF TGTGCCAGCAGCTACAAGAAGCGGGGGCCCTACAATGAGCAGTTCTTC
TRBD1 few TRBJ2-3 TRBV5-1 CASSSTGEASTDTQYF TGCGCCAGCAGCTCGACAGGGGAGGCAAGCACAGATACGCAGTATTTT
- - TRBJ2-7 TRBV21-1 CASSKEARDSSYEQYF TGTGCCAGCAGCAAAGAAGCCAGGGACAGCTCCTACGAGCAGTACTTC
TRBD2 many TRBJ2-5 TRBV29-1 CSGLAGQETQYF TGCAGCGGGTTAGCGGGACAAGAGACCCAGTACTTC
TRBD2 few TRBJ2-1 TRBV29-1 CSVEGLAENNEQFF TGCAGCGTTGAAGGCCTAGCGGAAAACAATGAGCAGTTCTTC
- - TRBJ2-1 TRBV29-1 CSVEERVSEQFF TGCAGCGTTGAAGAAAGGGTCTCTGAGCAGTTCTTC
- - TRBJ2-7 TRBV2 CASGRVQSYEQYF TGTGCCAGCGGTAGAGTCCAGTCCTACGAGCAGTACTTC
TRBD1 - TRBJ2-4 TRBV4-2 CASSQEETGGQKLAKNIQYF TGTGCCAGCAGCCAAGAGGAGACAGGGGGGCAAAAGCTAGCCAAAAACATTCAGTACTTC
- few TRBJ2-1 TRBV20-1 CSARDQSRLSNEQFF TGCAGTGCTAGAGATCAATCGAGACTATCGAATGAGCAGTTCTTC
- many TRBJ1-1 TRBV29-1 CSAAAGRSTEAFF TGCAGCGCTGCCGCAGGCAGGAGCACTGAAGCTTTCTTT
- many TRBJ2-7 TRBV10-3 CAISAGGEDEQYF TGTGCCATCAGTGCCGGGGGAGAGGACGAGCAGTACTTC
- few TRBJ2-7 TRBV6-5 CASSYSRDYPSHEQYF TGTGCCAGCAGTTACTCGAGAGACTACCCCTCCCACGAGCAGTACTTC
- few TRBJ2-2 TRBV24-1 CATSDGSSGELFF TGTGCCACCAGTGACGGGAGCTCCGGGGAGCTGTTTTTT
- - TRBJ2-5 TRBV7-9 CASSRGGTFESQYF TGTGCCAGCAGCCGCGGCGGGACGTTTGAGTCCCAGTACTTC
- - TRBJ1-1 TRBV7-9 CASSPVGLHPNTEAFF TGTGCCAGCAGCCCAGTCGGACTCCACCCGAACACTGAAGCTTTCTTT
TRBD1 - TRBJ1-4 TRBV7-9 CASSFKDRDEKLFF TGTGCCAGCAGCTTCAAGGACAGGGATGAAAAACTGTTTTTT
TRBD2 few TRBJ2-1 TRBV5-1 CASSLVGGSGAYNEQFF TGCGCCAGCAGCTTGGTAGGGGGTAGCGGGGCCTACAATGAGCAGTTCTTC
- few TRBJ1-4 TRBV7-9 CASSFTPRQLANEKLFF TGTGCCAGCAGCTTTACCCCACGACAGCTGGCTAATGAAAAACTGTTTTTT
- few TRBJ2-4 TRBV4-1 CASSPPTAKNIQYF TGCGCCAGCAGCCCGCCTACGGCCAAAAACATTCAGTACTTC
- many TRBJ2-3 TRBV29-1 CSVWEDTQYF TGCAGCGTTTGGGAAGATACGCAGTATTTT
- - TRBJ1-2 TRBV12-3/TRBV12-4 CASGYTNYGYTF TGTGCCAGCGGATACACTAACTATGGCTACACCTTC
TRBD2 many TRBJ2-5 TRBV4-3 CASSRSVGAGGPQETQYF TGCGCCAGCAGCCGGTCAGTGGGAGCGGGAGGGCCCCAAGAGACCCAGTACTTC
- many TRBJ2-1 TRBV24-1 CATSAPRSSYNEQFF TGTGCCACCAGTGCGCCCCGCAGCTCCTACAATGAGCAGTTCTTC
TRBD2 - TRBJ2-1 TRBV4-2 CASSQEAAGVWSLSYNEQFF TGTGCCAGCAGCCAAGAGGCGGCGGGAGTCTGGTCCCTCTCCTACAATGAGCAGTTCTTC
- many TRBJ2-5 TRBV6-2/TRBV6-3 CASSPLGPETQYF TGTGCCAGCAGTCCCCTGGGACCGGAGACCCAGTACTTC
TRBD2 - TRBJ2-3 TRBV14 CASSQDSGGPTDTQYF TGTGCCAGCAGCCAAGATAGCGGGGGGCCCACAGATACGCAGTATTTT
TRBD1 few TRBJ2-1 TRBV28 CASSLKWTGNEQFF TGTGCCAGCAGTTTAAAGTGGACAGGCAATGAGCAGTTCTTC
TRBD1 many TRBJ2-3 TRBV20-1 CSARPGTGVADTQYF TGCAGTGCTAGACCAGGGACAGGGGTCGCAGATACGCAGTATTTT
- many TRBJ2-1 TRBV5-6 CASSLSYEQFF TGTGCCAGCAGCTTGTCCTACGAGCAGTTCTTC